Described below is a single T cell receptor beta chain sequence and its context. Its antigen is not identified. Sequencing was performed with immunoSEQ multiplex PCR; in TCRdb, only in-frame clones are kept and a portion is missing. Of 90,000 to 140,000 clones listed, more than 85% are singletons. The entry originates in a study of siplizumab effects on memory and regulatory T cells. Notes on the study in general: Among alloreactive clones, only a minor fraction mapped to unstimulated subsets. In controls, under 30% of mappable alloreactive CD4+ clones were Treg-derived on average, versus about 69% with siplizumab. Naive T cells appeared more diverse than memory cells and seemed to be major alloresponse contributors.

This TCR was sampled from a human donor in good health. Sequenced material: CD4+ T cells sorted from blood.

The CDR3 DNA reads TGTGCCAGCAGCGCTGGACAGGGGACGACCTACGAGCAGTACTTC. Amino acids: CASSAGQGTTYEQYF. The genes are TRBV9 and TRBJ2-7; TRBD1 matches 9 bases. CDR1 is SGDLS, CDR2 YYNGEE, per germline. V was clipped by 3 bases and J by 2 bases; unmatched bases: 6. The CDR3 spans 15 residues.